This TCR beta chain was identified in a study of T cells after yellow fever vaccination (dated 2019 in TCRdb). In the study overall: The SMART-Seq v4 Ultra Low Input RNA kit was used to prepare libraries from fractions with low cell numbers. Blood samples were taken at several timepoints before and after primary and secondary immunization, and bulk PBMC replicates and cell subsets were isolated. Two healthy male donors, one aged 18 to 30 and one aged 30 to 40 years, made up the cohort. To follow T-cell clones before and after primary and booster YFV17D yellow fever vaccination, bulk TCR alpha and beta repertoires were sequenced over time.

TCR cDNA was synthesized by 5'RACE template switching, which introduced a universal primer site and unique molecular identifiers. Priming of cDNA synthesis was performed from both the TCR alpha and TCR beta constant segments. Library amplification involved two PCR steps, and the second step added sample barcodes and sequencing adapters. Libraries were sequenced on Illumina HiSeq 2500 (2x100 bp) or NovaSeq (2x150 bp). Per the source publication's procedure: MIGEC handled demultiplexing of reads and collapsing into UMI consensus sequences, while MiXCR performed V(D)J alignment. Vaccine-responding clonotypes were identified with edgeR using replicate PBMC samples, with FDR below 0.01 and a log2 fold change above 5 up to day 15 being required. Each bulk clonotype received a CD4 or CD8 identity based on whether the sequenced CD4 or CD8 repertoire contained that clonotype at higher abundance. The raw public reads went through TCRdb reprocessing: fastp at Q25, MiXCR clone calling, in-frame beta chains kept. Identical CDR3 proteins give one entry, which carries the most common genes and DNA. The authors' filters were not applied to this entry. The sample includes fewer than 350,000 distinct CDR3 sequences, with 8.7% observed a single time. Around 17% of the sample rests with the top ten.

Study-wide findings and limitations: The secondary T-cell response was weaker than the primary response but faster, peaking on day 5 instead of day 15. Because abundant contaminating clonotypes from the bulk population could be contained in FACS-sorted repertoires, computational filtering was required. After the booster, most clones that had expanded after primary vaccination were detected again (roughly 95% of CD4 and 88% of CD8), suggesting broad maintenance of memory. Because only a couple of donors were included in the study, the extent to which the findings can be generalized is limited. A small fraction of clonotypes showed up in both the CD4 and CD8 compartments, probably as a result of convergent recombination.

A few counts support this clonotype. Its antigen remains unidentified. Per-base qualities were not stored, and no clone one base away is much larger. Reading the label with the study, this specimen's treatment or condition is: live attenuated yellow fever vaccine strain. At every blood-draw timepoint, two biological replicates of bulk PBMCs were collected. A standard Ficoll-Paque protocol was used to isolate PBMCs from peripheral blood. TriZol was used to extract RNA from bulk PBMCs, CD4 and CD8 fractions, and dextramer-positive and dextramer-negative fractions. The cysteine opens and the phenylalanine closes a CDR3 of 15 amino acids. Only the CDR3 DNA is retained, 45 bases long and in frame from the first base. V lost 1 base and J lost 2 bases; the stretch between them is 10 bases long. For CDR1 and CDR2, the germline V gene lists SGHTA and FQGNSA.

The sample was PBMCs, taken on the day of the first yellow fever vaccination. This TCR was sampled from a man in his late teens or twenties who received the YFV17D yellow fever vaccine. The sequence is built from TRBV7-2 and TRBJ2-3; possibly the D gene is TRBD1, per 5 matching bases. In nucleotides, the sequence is TGTGCCAGCAGCTTAGACCGACAGTCCACAGATACGCAGTATTTT. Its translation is CASSLDRQSTDTQYF. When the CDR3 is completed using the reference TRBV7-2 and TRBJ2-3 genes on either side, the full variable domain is GAGVSQSPSNKVTEKGKDVELRCDPISGHTALYWYRQSLGQGLEFLIYFQGNSAPDKSGLPSDRFSAERTGGSVSTLTIQRTQQEDSAVYLCASSLDRQSTDTQYFGPGTRLTVL.